This T cell receptor beta chain was identified in a study of Graves' ophthalmopathy and Graves' hyperthyroidism. Study-level results: Most clonotypes expanded in thyroid above 0.001 frequency were present in blood too.

This clonotype has at least ten counts. Its antigen is undetermined. The diagnosis combined clinical symptoms, thyroxine, TRAb, thyroid ultrasound and orbital computed tomography scans. As the template, RNA transcripts were used to amplify TCR beta CDR3 regions. An opening RT-PCR round employed HTBI primers and preceded a second-round multiplex PCR. Each CDR3 protein is one row after TCRdb ran MiXCR on the multiplex PCR reads. Here the sample spans roughly 420,000 distinct CDR3 sequences, approximately 21% being singletons. Germline CDR1 is SEHNR and CDR2 is FQNEAQ (reference sequence). The CDR3 is made up of 15 amino acids. V lost 5 bases to trimming and J lost 1 base; unmatched junction nucleotides: 7.

The TCR originated in a woman between 18 and 30 years old with stable Graves' hyperthyroidism. V usage is TRBV7-9 and J usage is TRBJ1-1, with 7 bases matching TRBD1. Material: peripheral blood. The CDR3 bases are TGTGCCAGCAGCCGCGGGACAGTTCAGAACACTGAAGCTTTCTTT. It encodes CASSRGTVQNTEAFF.